What follows describes a single TCR beta chain. No antigen is known for it. The record originates from a study of cytomegalovirus exposure and HLA in healthy donors. Study-wide results and limits: What a later analysis reportedly showed was that an Asian-associated ancestry cluster had fewer N-insertions than the approximately 700-donor mean.

V was pared by 5 bases and J by 8 bases, with 11 bases between. The CDR3 covers 12 residues. Germline V lookup: CDR1 SGHDT, CDR2 YYEEEE. PCR employed 60 Vbeta and 13 Jbeta primers. Here immunoSEQ multiplex PCR was the method, and the copy in TCRdb shows in-frame clones only, minus some. The sample carries 130,000 or so clones, around four fifths recorded once. Specimen: PBMCs. The gene calls are TRBV5-6 and TRBJ2-1; D is perhaps TRBD1 (6 bases). The source of this sequence is a man aged 30 to 45 in good health and CMV-seronegative. The CDR3 loop is CASSQGNYEQFF. The CDR3 bases are TGTGCCAGCAGTCAGGGGAACTATGAGCAGTTCTTC.